This TCR beta chain was found in a study of blood T cells in healthy people across ages. From germline, CDR1 is LGHNA and CDR2 YSLEER. The CDR3 contains 14 residues. Trimming removed 4 bases from V and 10 bases from J, with 16 bases in between. Study observations and caveats: Investigators viewed diversity estimates from one million T cells as underestimates, the study reported. Versus aged donors, long-lived donors had higher diversity and more naive CD4+ cells.

Next came a second PCR, run for roughly 6 to 11 cycles, which used a sample-barcoded 5' primer along with a J-beta primer mix. Each cDNA molecule carried a tag from a template-switch adaptor that contained 12 random nucleotides. TCRdb processed the 5' RACE reads anew with MiXCR; each CDR3 protein has one entry. The sample shows 1,500,000 or so distinct CDR3 sequences, roughly 59% of them seen only once. As for this clonotype: Its antigen is still unknown.

Sequencing was carried out using blood. The sequence was collected from a man aged 18 to 29 in good health. The rearrangement links TRBV4-3 to TRBJ1-4; possible D gene TRBD1, 5 bases. CDR3: CASSPSARGRKLFF. The CDR3 DNA follows: TGCGCCAGCAGCCCCAGTGCCCGGGGACGAAAACTGTTTTTT.